This entry lists 10 T cell receptor beta chains sequenced from one sample in a study of blood T cell repertoires in COVID-19. Generated by immunoSEQ multiplex PCR, the TCRdb table keeps only in-frame clones and is missing some. The table has 90,000 or so clones, about nine tenths seen once; the top ten hold around 0.44%. What was sequenced was peripheral blood. The receptors here all came from a man in his sixties with acute or convalescent COVID-19.

The chain is built from TRBV30 and TRBJ2-7; 9 positions agree with TRBD2. Germline V CDR1 and CDR2: GTSNPN, SVGIG (reference sequence). Trimming removed 8 bases from V and 2 bases from J; junction bases left unmatched: 7. This CDR3 comprises 13 residues. CDR3 in amino acids: CAGSGGSTYEQYF. The CDR3 DNA reads as TGTGCCGGCAGCGGGGGGAGCACCTACGAGCAGTACTTC.

The chain is built from TRBV5-6 and TRBJ1-1; tentatively, D is TRBD1 (5 bases). Per the germline V gene, CDR1 is SGHDT and CDR2 is YYEEEE. V was pared by 5 bases and J by 4 bases, with 15 bases between. This CDR3 has 14 residues. The CDR3 is CASRVAGVGTEAFF. DNA for the CDR3: TGTGCCAGCAGGGTGGCGGGGGTCGGCACTGAAGCTTTCTTT.

V and J are TRBV11-2 and TRBJ2-5; 10 bases map to TRBD2. The trim removed 5 bases at V and 5 bases at J, leaving 8 bases unmatched. This CDR3 is built from 15 residues. Germline V gives CDR1 SGHAT, CDR2 FQNNGV. The CDR3: CASSDRLAGIETQYF. The CDR3 DNA is TGTGCCAGCAGCGATAGACTAGCGGGTATCGAGACCCAGTACTTC.

The CDR3 sequence: CASSPGQGYNEQFF. In nucleotides, the CDR3 is TGCGCCAGCAGCCCGGGACAGGGCTACAATGAGCAGTTCTTC. The chain uses TRBV4-1 and TRBJ2-1, with 9 bases aligning to TRBD1. Germline CDR1 and CDR2: MGHRA and YSYEKL. V gave up 4 bases and J gave up 3 bases; unmatched junction bases: 1. CDR3 length equals 14 residues.

This chain joins TRBV19 and TRBJ2-4; D not certain. The CDR3 is 14 residues long. V was trimmed by 6 bases and J by 0 bases, leaving 9 bases between them. Germline CDR1 and CDR2: LNHDA and SQIVND (reference sequence). CDR3 nucleotide sequence: TGTGCCAGTAGCCCGAGGATAGCCAAAAACATTCAGTACTTC. This gives the protein CASSPRIAKNIQYF. The whole variable domain, filled in from reference TRBV19 and TRBJ2-4, reads DGGITQSPKYLFRKEGQNVTLSCEQNLNHDAMYWYRQDPGQGLRLIYYSQIVNDFQKGDIAEGYSVSREKKESFPLTVTSAQKNPTAFYLCASSPRIAKNIQYFGAGTRLSVL.

V usage is TRBV29-1 and J usage is TRBJ1-1, with D possibly being TRBD1 (6 bases). The ends were cut back, 1 base at V and 5 bases at J, with 17 bases in the middle. The CDR3 loop spans 15 amino acids. CDR1 is SQVTM and CDR2 is ANQGSEA in the germline V gene. The CDR3 DNA reads as TGCAGCGTTGAAGTCAGGGGCCCTGTGGGGACTGAAGCTTTCTTT. Protein sequence: CSVEVRGPVGTEAFF.

The chain has TRBV6-5 and TRBJ1-1; 7 bases map to TRBD1. In germline, CDR1 is MNHEY, CDR2 SVGAGI. V trimming: 7 bases; J trimming: 4 bases; junction bases outside the gene matches: 6. The CDR3 is 13 residues long. The CDR3 loop is CASTLTGITEAFF. CDR3 bases: TGTGCCAGCACCTTGACAGGGATCACTGAAGCTTTCTTT.

The chain has TRBV7-8 and TRBJ2-7; 8 nucleotides agree with TRBD1. CDR3 length: 18 amino acids. Germline V gene lookup returns CDR1 SGHVS and CDR2 FQNEAQ. V lost 1 base, J lost 0 bases, and 11 bases stayed unmatched. The CDR3 DNA is TGTGCCAGCAGCTTAGTCGTCCTCCGGACAGGGAGCTCCTACGAGCAGTACTTC. Protein product: CASSLVVLRTGSSYEQYF.

This clone has just one count. V is TRBV19 and J is TRBJ1-4; 9 bases align to TRBD1. This CDR3 region has 15 residues. The germline V gene encodes CDR1 LNHDA and CDR2 SQIVND (reference sequence). Trimming at V came to 4 bases and at J to 8 bases, leaving 8 bases not matched to a gene. CDR3 protein: CASSTTGGDDEKLFF. In nucleotides, the CDR3 is TGTGCCAGTAGTACCACAGGGGGCGACGACGAAAAACTGTTTTTT. Drawing the rest from reference TRBV19 and TRBJ1-4, the complete variable domain is DGGITQSPKYLFRKEGQNVTLSCEQNLNHDAMYWYRQDPGQGLRLIYYSQIVNDFQKGDIAEGYSVSREKKESFPLTVTSAQKNPTAFYLCASSTTGGDDEKLFFGSGTQLSVL.

The V gene is TRBV19, the J gene TRBJ1-1; 10 bases fit TRBD1. Germline V gene lookup returns CDR1 LNHDA and CDR2 SQIVND (reference sequence). The V segment lost 8 bases and the J segment 1 base; nucleotides outside the gene matches: 13. CDR3 length equals 17 residues. DNA of the CDR3: TGTGCCAGTCAGCCGGGACAGGGGAAGGTTCGGAACACTGAAGCTTTCTTT. Its translation is CASQPGQGKVRNTEAFF.